This T cell receptor beta chain was recovered during a study of blood T cells in healthy people across ages. Regarding the study as a whole: Reliance upon unsorted PBMCs precluded definitive naive versus antigen-experienced comparison. Any changes in expanded clonotypes were possibly confounded, as donor CMV status remained unknown.

V shed 4 bases and J shed 4 bases, with 15 bases lying between them. This CDR3 is built from 15 residues. With respect to this clonotype: Its antigen is unidentified.

Combining a sample-barcoded 5' primer with a J-beta primer mix, a second PCR ran for 7 to 11 cycles. Each cDNA molecule was tagged by a template-switch adaptor with 12 random nucleotides. TCRdb processed the 5' RACE reads anew with MiXCR; each CDR3 protein has one entry. Among about 750,000 distinct CDR3 sequences listed, 53% were seen once. This chain connects TRBV12-3 or TRBV12-4 to TRBJ2-3, with D possibly matching TRBD2 (6 bases). Sequencing used blood. The receptor comes from an elderly man in good health. The CDR3 sequence: CASSSGRGQADTQYF. Here the CDR3 DNA reads TGTGCCAGCAGTTCCGGGAGAGGGCAGGCAGATACGCAGTATTTT.